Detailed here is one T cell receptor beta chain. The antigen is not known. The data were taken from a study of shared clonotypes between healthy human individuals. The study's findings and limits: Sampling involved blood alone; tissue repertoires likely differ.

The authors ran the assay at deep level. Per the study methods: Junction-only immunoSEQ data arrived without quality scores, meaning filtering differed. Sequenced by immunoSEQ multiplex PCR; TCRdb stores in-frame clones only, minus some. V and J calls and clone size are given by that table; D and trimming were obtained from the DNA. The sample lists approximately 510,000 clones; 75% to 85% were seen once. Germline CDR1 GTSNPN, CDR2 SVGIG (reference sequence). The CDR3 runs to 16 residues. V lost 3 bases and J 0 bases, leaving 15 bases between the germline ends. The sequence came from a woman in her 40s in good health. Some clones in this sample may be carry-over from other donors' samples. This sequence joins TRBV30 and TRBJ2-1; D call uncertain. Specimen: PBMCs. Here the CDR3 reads CAWREYLPLSYNEQFF. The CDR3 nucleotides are TGTGCCTGGAGGGAGTACCTCCCCCTCTCCTACAATGAGCAGTTCTTC.